This entry features one T cell receptor (beta chain) sequence. The antigen is undetermined. Relative to the germline gene, one junction end is altered; a read error may explain this. The read ends 3 residues before the CDR3 terminus; that terminus is restored from the germline J gene. This CDR3 is built from 15 residues. Germline V gene data show CDR1 as LGHNA and CDR2 as YNFKEQ. TCRdb keeps only in-frame clones here, not all; method: immunoSEQ multiplex PCR. This table lists about 36,000 clones. The data were taken from a study of T cells in women clearing cervical HPV infection. The wider study: Controls were women whose single incident HPV16 infection cleared within 12 months without precancer or cancer. Study-level points and caveats: TRBV6-7 abundance was lower in cases than controls (0.11% versus 0.16%).

The sequence came from a woman between 18 and 69 years old with a cervical HPV16 infection that either progressed to CIN3+ or cleared (not recorded which). Source material: blood buffy coat. This chain uses TRBV4-2 with TRBJ2-7, with D tentatively TRBD1 (5 bases). This chain's CDR3 is CASSQGARAPYEQYF. The DNA read from the CDR3 is TGCGCCAGCAGCCAAGGCGCCAGGGCCCCCTACGAG.